Listed here are 2 T cell receptor beta chains from one sample, sequenced in a study of response to subunit inactivated influenza vaccine. TCRdb independently ran MiXCR on the RT-PCR reads; one entry per CDR3 protein. This sample has 430,000 or so distinct CDR3 sequences, with roughly 9.8% found just once. The material sequenced was PBMCs from blood, taken 35 to 45 days after vaccination. Every receptor here comes from a man between 45 and 60 years old who received an inactivated influenza vaccine.

This clonotype was seen only a few times. CDR3: CSATTGPYNSPLHF. The DNA of the CDR3 is TGCAGTGCGACGACAGGGCCATATAATTCACCCCTCCACTTT. V gene TRBV20-1 combines with J gene TRBJ1-6; 7 bases line up with TRBD1. This CDR3 is built from 14 residues. The germline CDR1 and CDR2 sequences are DFQATT and SNEGSKA (reference sequence). Trimming removed 6 bases from V and 4 bases from J; junction bases left unmatched: 6.

This clonotype occurred many times. The chain recombines TRBV7-3 with TRBJ2-1; the D is unclear. V lost 5 bases and J lost 0, with 14 bases in between. This CDR3 is built from 16 residues. In germline, CDR1 is SGHTA, CDR2 FQGTGA. The CDR3 DNA sequence: TGTGCCAGCAGCCGGCAAAGGGTGAGCTCCTACAATGAGCAGTTCTTC. Protein: CASSRQRVSSYNEQFF.